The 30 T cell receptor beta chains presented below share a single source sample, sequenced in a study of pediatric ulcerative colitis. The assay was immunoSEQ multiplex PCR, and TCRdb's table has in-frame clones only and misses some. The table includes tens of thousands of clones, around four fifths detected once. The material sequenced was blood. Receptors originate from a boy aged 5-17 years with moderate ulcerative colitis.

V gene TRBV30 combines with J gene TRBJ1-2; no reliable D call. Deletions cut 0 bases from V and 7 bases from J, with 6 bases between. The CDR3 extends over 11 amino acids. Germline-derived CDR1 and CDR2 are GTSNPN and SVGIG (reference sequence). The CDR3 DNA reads TGTGCCTGGAGTGTACTCCCTGGCTACACCTTC. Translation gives CAWSVLPGYTF.

CDR3 coding DNA: TGTGCCAGCTCAGGAGGCGGCAACACTGAAGCTTTCTTT. Encoded protein: CASSGGGNTEAFF. This sequence joins TRBV18 and TRBJ1-1; D ambiguous. The germline V and J ends were trimmed by 5 bases and 2 bases, with 9 bases remaining between them. This CDR3 is 13 amino acids long. Germline V gives CDR1 KGHSH, CDR2 LQKENI. The full variable domain, completed using reference TRBV18 and TRBJ1-1, is NAGVMQNPRHLVRRRGQEARLRCSPMKGHSHVYWYRQLPEEGLKFMVYLQKENIIDESGMPKERFSAEFPKEGPSILRIQQVVRGDSAAYFCASSGGGNTEAFFGQGTRLTVV.

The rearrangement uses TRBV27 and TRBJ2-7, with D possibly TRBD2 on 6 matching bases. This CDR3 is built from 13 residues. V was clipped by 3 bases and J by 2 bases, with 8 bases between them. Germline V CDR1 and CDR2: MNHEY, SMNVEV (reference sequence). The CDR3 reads CASSFRTTYEQYF. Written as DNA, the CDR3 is TGTGCCAGCAGTTTTAGGACTACCTACGAGCAGTACTTC.

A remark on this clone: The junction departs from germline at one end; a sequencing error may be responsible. The CDR3 is CASSLSPLYNEQLF. In nucleotides, the CDR3 is TGTGCCAGCAGCTTAAGCCCGCTCTACAATGAGCAGCTCTTC. This sequence joins TRBV7-2 and TRBJ2-1; D is unclear. Germline CDR1 reads SGHTA; CDR2 reads FQGNSA. The CDR3 is made up of 14 amino acids.

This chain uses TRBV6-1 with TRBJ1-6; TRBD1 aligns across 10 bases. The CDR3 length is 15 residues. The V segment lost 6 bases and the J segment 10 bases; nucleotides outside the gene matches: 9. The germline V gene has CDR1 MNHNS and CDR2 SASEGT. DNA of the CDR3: TGTGCCAGCAGGAGGGGACAGGGGATCGGGTCACCCCTCCACTTT. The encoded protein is CASRRGQGIGSPLHF.

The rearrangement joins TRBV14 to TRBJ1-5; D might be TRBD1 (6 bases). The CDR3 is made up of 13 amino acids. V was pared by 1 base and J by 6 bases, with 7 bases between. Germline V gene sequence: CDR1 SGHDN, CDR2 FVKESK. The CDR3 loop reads CASSQGGAQPQHF. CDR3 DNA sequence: TGTGCCAGCAGCCAAGGGGGGGCTCAGCCCCAGCATTTT. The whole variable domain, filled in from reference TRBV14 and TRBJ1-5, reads EAGVTQFPSHSVIEKGQTVTLRCDPISGHDNLYWYRRVMGKEIKFLLHFVKESKQDESGMPNNRFLAERTGGTYSTLKVQPAELEDSGVYFCASSQGGAQPQHFGDGTRLSIL.

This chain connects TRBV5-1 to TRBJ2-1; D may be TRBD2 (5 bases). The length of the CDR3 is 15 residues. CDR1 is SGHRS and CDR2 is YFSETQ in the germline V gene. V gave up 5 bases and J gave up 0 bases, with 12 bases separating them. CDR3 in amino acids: CASRLDGDSYNEQFF. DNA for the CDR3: TGCGCCAGCAGGCTTGACGGGGACTCCTACAATGAGCAGTTCTTC.

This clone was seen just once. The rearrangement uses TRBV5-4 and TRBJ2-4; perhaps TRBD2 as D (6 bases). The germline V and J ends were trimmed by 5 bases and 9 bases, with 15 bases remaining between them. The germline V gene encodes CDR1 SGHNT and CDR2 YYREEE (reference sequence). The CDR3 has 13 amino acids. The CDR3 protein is CASRFGGTSIQYF. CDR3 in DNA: TGTGCCAGCAGATTTGGGGGGACCTCCATTCAGTACTTC.

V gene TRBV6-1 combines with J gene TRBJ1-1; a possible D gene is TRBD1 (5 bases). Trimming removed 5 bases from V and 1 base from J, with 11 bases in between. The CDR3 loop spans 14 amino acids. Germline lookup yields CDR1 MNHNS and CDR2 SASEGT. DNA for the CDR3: TGTGCCAGCAGTTTCGACAGTGAGAACACTGAAGCTTTCTTT. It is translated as CASSFDSENTEAFF.

The CDR3 nucleotides read TGTGCCAGTAGTATAGGAGGGGTAGAGACCCAGTACTTC. Translating it yields CASSIGGVETQYF. This sequence joins TRBV19 and TRBJ2-5, with D perhaps assigned TRBD1 or TRBD2 (5 bases each). The CDR3 is 13 amino acids. V shed 1 base and J shed 4 bases, with 7 bases lying between them. Germline lookup yields CDR1 LNHDA and CDR2 SQIVND (reference sequence).

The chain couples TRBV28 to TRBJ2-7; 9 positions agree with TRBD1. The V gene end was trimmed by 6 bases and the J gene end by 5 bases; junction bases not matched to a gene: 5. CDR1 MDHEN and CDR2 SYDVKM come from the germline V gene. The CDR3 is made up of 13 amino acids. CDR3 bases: TGTGCCAGCAGGGGACAGGGCATCGACGAGCAGTACTTC. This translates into CASRGQGIDEQYF. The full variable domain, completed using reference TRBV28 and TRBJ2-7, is DVKVTQSSRYLVKRTGEKVFLECVQDMDHENMFWYRQDPGLGLRLIYFSYDVKMKEKGDIPEGYSVSREKKERFSLILESASTNQTSMYLCASRGQGIDEQYFGPGTRLTVT.

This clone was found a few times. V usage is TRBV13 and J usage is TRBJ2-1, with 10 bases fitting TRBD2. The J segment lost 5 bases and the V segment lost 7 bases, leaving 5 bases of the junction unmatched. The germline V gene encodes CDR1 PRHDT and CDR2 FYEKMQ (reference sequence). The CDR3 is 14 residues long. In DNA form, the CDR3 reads TGTGCCAGCACCCGACTAGCGGGCAACAATGAGCAGTTCTTC. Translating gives CASTRLAGNNEQFF.

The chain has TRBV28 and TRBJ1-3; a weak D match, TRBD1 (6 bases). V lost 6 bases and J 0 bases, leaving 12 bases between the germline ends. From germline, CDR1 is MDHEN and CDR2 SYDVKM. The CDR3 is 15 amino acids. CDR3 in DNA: TGTGCCAGCAGACCCACAGGGAGCTCTGGAAACACCATATATTTT. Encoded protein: CASRPTGSSGNTIYF.

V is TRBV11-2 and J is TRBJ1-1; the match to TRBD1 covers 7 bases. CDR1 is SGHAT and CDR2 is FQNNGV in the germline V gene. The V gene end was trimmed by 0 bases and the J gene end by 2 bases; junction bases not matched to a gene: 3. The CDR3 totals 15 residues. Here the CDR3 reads CASSLEGTENTEAFF. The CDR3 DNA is TGTGCCAGCAGCTTAGAGGGGACAGAAAACACTGAAGCTTTCTTT.

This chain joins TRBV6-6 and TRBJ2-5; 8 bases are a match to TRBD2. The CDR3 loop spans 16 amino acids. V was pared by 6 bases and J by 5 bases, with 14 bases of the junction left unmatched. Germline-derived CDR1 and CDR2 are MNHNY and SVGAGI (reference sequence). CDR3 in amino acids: CASRPTPGLGAETQYF. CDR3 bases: TGTGCCAGCAGACCAACGCCGGGACTAGGGGCCGAGACCCAGTACTTC.

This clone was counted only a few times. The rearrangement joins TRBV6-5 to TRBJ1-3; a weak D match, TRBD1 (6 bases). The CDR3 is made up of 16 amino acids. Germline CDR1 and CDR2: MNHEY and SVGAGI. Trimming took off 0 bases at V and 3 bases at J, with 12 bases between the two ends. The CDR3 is CASSYSGGARGNTIYF. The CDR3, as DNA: TGTGCCAGCAGTTACTCTGGGGGGGCGCGTGGAAACACCATATATTTT.

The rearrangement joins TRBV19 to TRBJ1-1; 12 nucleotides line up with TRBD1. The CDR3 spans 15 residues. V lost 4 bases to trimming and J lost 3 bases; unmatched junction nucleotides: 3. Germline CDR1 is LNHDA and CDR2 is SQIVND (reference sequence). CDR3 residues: CASSRDRGLDTEAFF. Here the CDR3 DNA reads TGTGCCAGTAGTAGGGACAGGGGGCTGGACACTGAAGCTTTCTTT.

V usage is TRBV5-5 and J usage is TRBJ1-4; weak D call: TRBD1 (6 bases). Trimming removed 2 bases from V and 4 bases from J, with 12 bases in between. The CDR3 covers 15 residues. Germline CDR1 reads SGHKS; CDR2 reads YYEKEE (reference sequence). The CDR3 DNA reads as TGTGCCAGCAGCTTAGGGTACAGGGATAATGAAAAACTGTTTTTT. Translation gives CASSLGYRDNEKLFF.

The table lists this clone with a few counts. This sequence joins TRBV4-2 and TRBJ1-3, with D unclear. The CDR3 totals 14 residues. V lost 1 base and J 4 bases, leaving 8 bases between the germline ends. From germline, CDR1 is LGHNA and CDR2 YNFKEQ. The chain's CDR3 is CASSQAAPGNTIYF. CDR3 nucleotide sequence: TGTGCCAGCAGCCAAGCGGCCCCCGGAAACACCATATATTTT.

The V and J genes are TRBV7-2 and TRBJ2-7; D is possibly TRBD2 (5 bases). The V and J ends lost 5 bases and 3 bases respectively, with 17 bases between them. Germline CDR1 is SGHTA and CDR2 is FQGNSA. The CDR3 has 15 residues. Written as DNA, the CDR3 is TGTGCCAGCAGCCGAGGACTGGAAGAGGGCTACGAGCAGTACTTC. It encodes CASSRGLEEGYEQYF.

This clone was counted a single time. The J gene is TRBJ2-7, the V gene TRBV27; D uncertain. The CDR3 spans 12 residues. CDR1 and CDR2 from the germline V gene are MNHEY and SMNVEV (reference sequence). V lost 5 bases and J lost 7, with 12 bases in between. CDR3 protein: CASSPPVGEQYF. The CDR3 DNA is TGTGCCAGCAGTCCACCGGTTGGGGAGCAGTACTTC.

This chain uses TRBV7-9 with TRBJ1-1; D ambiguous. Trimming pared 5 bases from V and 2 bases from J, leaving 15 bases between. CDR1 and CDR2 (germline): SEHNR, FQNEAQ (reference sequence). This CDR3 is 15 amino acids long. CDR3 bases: TGTGCCAGCAGCACCGGAGGAAGAGGAAACACTGAAGCTTTCTTT. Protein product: CASSTGGRGNTEAFF. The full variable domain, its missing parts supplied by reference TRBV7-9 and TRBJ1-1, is DTGVSQNPRHKITKRGQNVTFRCDPISEHNRLYWYRQTLGQGPEFLTYFQNEAQLEKSRLLSDRFSAERPKGSFSTLEIQRTEQGDSAMYLCASSTGGRGNTEAFFGQGTRLTVV.

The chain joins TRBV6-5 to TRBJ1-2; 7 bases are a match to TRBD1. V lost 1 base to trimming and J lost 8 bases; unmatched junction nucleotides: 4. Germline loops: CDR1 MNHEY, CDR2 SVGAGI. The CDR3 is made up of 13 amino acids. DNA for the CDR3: TGTGCCAGCAGTTACTGGGACAGAAGCGGCTACACCTTC. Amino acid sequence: CASSYWDRSGYTF.

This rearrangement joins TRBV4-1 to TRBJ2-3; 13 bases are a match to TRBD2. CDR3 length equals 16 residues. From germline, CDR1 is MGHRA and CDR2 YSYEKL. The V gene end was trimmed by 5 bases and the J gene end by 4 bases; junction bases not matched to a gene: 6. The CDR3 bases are TGCGCCAGCAGCGGGACTAGCGGGGCTAAGGCAGATACGCAGTATTTT. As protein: CASSGTSGAKADTQYF.

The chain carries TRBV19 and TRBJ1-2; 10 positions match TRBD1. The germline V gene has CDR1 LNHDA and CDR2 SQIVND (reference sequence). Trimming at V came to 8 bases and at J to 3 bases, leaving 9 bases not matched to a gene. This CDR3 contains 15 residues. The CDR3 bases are TGTGCCAGTGCCCGGGACAGGGGAGGGGACTATGGCTACACCTTC. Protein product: CASARDRGGDYGYTF.

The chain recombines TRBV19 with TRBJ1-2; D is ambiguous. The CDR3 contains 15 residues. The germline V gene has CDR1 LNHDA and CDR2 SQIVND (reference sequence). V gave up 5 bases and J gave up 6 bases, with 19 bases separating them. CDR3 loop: CASSPRTARIHGYTF. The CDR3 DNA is TGTGCCAGTAGTCCACGGACGGCTCGGATTCATGGCTACACCTTC.

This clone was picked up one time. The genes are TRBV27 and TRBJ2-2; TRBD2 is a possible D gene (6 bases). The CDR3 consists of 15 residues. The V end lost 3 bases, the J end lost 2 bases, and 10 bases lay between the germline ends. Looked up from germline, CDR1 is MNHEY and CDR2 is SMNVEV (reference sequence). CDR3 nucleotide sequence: TGTGCCAGCAGTTTCCAGCGGGTAAACACCGGGGAGCTGTTTTTT. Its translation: CASSFQRVNTGELFF.

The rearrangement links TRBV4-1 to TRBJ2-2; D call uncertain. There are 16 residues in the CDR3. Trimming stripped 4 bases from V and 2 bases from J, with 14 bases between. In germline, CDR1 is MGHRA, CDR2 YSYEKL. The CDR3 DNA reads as TGCGCCAGCAGCCCCCGCAGAGACCTTAACACCGGGGAGCTGTTTTTT. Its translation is CASSPRRDLNTGELFF.

CDR3 in amino acids: CASSRAGYGYTF. CDR3 nucleotide sequence: TGTGCCAGCAGCCGAGCGGGGTATGGCTACACCTTC. This chain uses TRBV11-1 with TRBJ1-2, with D hard to call. This CDR3 has 12 residues. The V and J ends lost 5 bases and 5 bases respectively, with 9 bases between them. CDR1 and CDR2 from the germline V gene are SGHAT and FQDESV (reference sequence).

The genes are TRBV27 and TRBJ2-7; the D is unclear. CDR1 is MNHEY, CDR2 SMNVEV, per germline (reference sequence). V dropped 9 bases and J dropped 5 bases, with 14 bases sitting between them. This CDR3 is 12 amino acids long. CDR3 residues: CASWTGPHEQYF. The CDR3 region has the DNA TGTGCCAGTTGGACCGGGCCCCACGAGCAGTACTTC.